Below are 24 T cell receptor beta chains sequenced from a single sample in a study of shared clonotypes between healthy human individuals. Sequencing used immunoSEQ multiplex PCR; TCRdb keeps in-frame clones, though not all of them. The repertoire holds roughly 2.4 million clones, with approximately 94% as singletons. Input material: naive CD4+ T cells sorted from blood. Described subset: CD45RA+ positively selected. The receptors were sampled from a man aged 18 to 30 in good health.

The chain has TRBV7-3 and TRBJ2-3; D is perhaps TRBD1 or TRBD2 (6 bases each). Germline-derived CDR1 and CDR2 are SGHTA and FQGTGA. This CDR3 has 16 residues. The V and J ends lost 1 base and 6 bases respectively, with 17 bases between them. Here the CDR3 reads CASSLKVTVGGDTQYF. The CDR3 coding sequence is TGTGCCAGCAGCTTAAAGGTAACGGTAGGGGGGGATACGCAGTATTTT.

For the CDR3, the DNA is TGCGCCAGCAGCTTGACTAGCGGGACCGGGGAGCTGTTTTTT. Protein sequence: CASSLTSGTGELFF. The chain joins TRBV5-1 to TRBJ2-2; the match to TRBD2 covers 9 bases. The ends lost 1 base at V and 5 bases at J; junction bases unmatched: 0. CDR1 is SGHRS, CDR2 YFSETQ, per germline. The CDR3 contains 14 residues.

The chain is built from TRBV2 and TRBJ1-5; 7 positions agree with TRBD1. The CDR3 runs 14 residues. J lost 2 bases, V lost 7 bases, and 5 bases had no gene match. Germline V gene data show CDR1 as SNHLY and CDR2 as FYNNEI. DNA of the CDR3: TGTGCCAGCAAGTGGGGGACAGGCAATCAGCCCCAGCATTTT. Translated, it gives CASKWGTGNQPQHF.

The V and J genes are TRBV5-1 and TRBJ2-5, with TRBD1 matching over 8 bases. CDR1 is SGHRS and CDR2 is YFSETQ in the germline V gene. The CDR3 length is 14 residues. With 4 bases clipped from V and 5 bases from J, the junction kept 7 bases outside the gene matches. In DNA form, the CDR3 reads TGCGCCAGCAGCGCTCAGGGGGCAGGTGAGACCCAGTACTTC. Its protein product is CASSAQGAGETQYF.

The rearrangement joins TRBV5-1 to TRBJ2-7, with 9 bases lining up with TRBD1. J lost 2 bases, V lost 4 bases, and 4 bases had no gene match. The CDR3 sequence is 14 residues long. Germline CDR1 is SGHRS and CDR2 is YFSETQ. CDR3 nucleotides: TGCGCCAGCAGCCCCGGGGACAGGGCCTACGAGCAGTACTTC. Its translation is CASSPGDRAYEQYF.

This clone was counted once. The CDR3 DNA reads TGTGCCTGGAGTGGAGTGGCCCGGGTCAATGGCTACACCTTC. It translates to CAWSGVARVNGYTF. The J gene is TRBJ1-2, the V gene TRBV30, with no clear D. There are 14 residues in the CDR3. Germline assignment: CDR1 GTSNPN and CDR2 SVGIG (reference sequence). Trimming shortened V by 1 base and J by 6 bases, and 15 bases separated the two germline ends.

The V and J genes are TRBV7-9 and TRBJ1-2; D possibly corresponds to TRBD1 (6 bases). CDR1 is SEHNR and CDR2 is FQNEAQ in the germline V gene (reference sequence). Trimming removed 3 bases at V and 0 bases at J, with 14 bases between. This CDR3 has 16 residues. The CDR3 nucleotides are TGTGCCAGCAGCTTCCCAGGGGAGAGGGCTAACTATGGCTACACCTTC. Residues: CASSFPGERANYGYTF. Looking up the rest from reference TRBV7-9 and TRBJ1-2 gives the full variable domain: DTGVSQNPRHKITKRGQNVTFRCDPISEHNRLYWYRQTLGQGPEFLTYFQNEAQLEKSRLLSDRFSAERPKGSFSTLEIQRTEQGDSAMYLCASSFPGERANYGYTFGSGTRLTVV.

This chain links TRBV5-6 with TRBJ1-2; 7 nucleotides line up with TRBD1. This CDR3 is built from 15 residues. The V gene's germline CDR1 is SGHDT and CDR2 YYEEEE. The ends lost 3 bases at V and 0 bases at J; junction bases unmatched: 5. CDR3 loop: CASSWGQLTNYGYTF. CDR3 DNA: TGTGCCAGCAGCTGGGGACAGCTGACTAACTATGGCTACACCTTC.

The chain carries TRBV21-1 and TRBJ1-1; TRBD1, the table's D call, was not compared with the DNA. TRBV21-1 is listed as a pseudogene. The CDR3 consists of 15 residues. The CDR3 loop is CASSRPGQGNTEAFF. The CDR3, as DNA: TGTGCCAGCAGCAGACCGGGACAGGGGAACACTGAAGCTTTCTTT.

As DNA, the CDR3 is TGCGCCAGCAGCCAAGATCCCGCTAGCGGGACCTACGAGCAGTACTTC. This gives the protein CASSQDPASGTYEQYF. This chain joins TRBV4-3 and TRBJ2-7, with 9 bases fitting TRBD2. V lost 0 bases and J lost 2; bases outside the gene matches: 5. The CDR3 is 16 amino acids. Germline lookup yields CDR1 LGHNA and CDR2 YSLEER.

The chain couples TRBV28 to TRBJ1-6, with D hard to call. Germline-derived CDR1 and CDR2 are MDHEN and SYDVKM. This CDR3 region has 11 residues. The V and J ends lost 3 bases and 13 bases respectively, with 7 bases between them. CDR3 in DNA: TGTGCCAGCAGTTTGCCCTTGCCCCTCCACTTT. Translating gives CASSLPLPLHF.

This chain connects TRBV11-2 to TRBJ2-1, with TRBD1 identical over 7 bases. The CDR3 length is 13 residues. V lost 5 bases and J lost 6; bases outside the gene matches: 4. Germline CDR1 and CDR2: SGHAT and FQNNGV. The CDR3 sequence is CASSPDRVNEQFF. The CDR3 DNA follows: TGTGCCAGCAGCCCCGACAGGGTCAATGAGCAGTTCTTC.

This chain uses TRBV5-1 with TRBJ2-2; D unclear. V lost 4 bases and J 1 base, leaving 11 bases between the germline ends. The germline CDR1 and CDR2 sequences are SGHRS and YFSETQ. The CDR3 is 15 amino acids. The CDR3 protein is CASSQPLVNTGELFF. CDR3 in DNA: TGCGCCAGCAGCCAACCACTGGTGAACACCGGGGAGCTGTTTTTT. Full variable domain (outside the CDR3, taken from reference TRBV5-1 and TRBJ2-2): KAGVTQTPRYLIKTRGQQVTLSCSPISGHRSVSWYQQTPGQGLQFLFEYFSETQRNKGNFPGRFSGRQFSNSRSEMNVSTLELGDSALYLCASSQPLVNTGELFFGEGSRLTVL.

The chain combines TRBV7-9 with TRBJ1-2; a weak D match, TRBD1 (6 bases). CDR3 length equals 15 residues. Between the trimmed V and J ends, which lost 5 bases and 4 bases, there was a span of 17 bases. From germline, CDR1 is SEHNR and CDR2 FQNEAQ (reference sequence). CDR3 protein: CASSQQWTESYGYTF. DNA for the CDR3: TGTGCCAGCAGCCAACAATGGACAGAGTCCTATGGCTACACCTTC.

Concerning this clone itself: Just one base apart from a much larger clone, this may be a read error. Within the sample, other DNA sequences also encode this same CDR3. The rearrangement joins TRBV5-1 to TRBJ1-1, with a tentative D call TRBD1 (6 bases). CDR1 and CDR2 (germline): SGHRS, YFSETQ. CDR3 length: 14 residues. V lost 0 bases and J 1 base, leaving 7 bases between the germline ends. Written as DNA, the CDR3 is TGCGCCAGCAGCTTGGGACAGGAGAACACTGAAGCTTTCTTT. Amino acid sequence: CASSLGQENTEAFF.

The chain links TRBV6-5 to TRBJ2-7; a weak D match, TRBD2 (7 bases). V was trimmed by 2 bases and J by 6 bases, leaving 11 bases between them. The CDR3 runs 13 residues. Germline V gene lookup returns CDR1 MNHEY and CDR2 SVGAGI. This CDR3 reads CASSYAGGLEQYF. CDR3 in DNA: TGTGCCAGCAGTTACGCCGGGGGGCTCGAGCAGTACTTC.

V gene TRBV2 combines with J gene TRBJ2-7; the D is unclear. Germline CDR1 is SNHLY and CDR2 is FYNNEI. V was shortened by 1 base and J by 6 bases, with 10 bases between the two germline ends. The CDR3 runs 13 residues. The CDR3 region is CASSEEATGEQYF. CDR3 DNA: TGTGCCAGCAGTGAAGAAGCGACCGGCGAGCAGTACTTC. Looking up the rest from reference TRBV2 and TRBJ2-7 gives the full variable domain: EPEVTQTPSHQVTQMGQEVILRCVPISNHLYFYWYRQILGQKVEFLVSFYNNEISEKSEIFDDQFSVERPDGSNFTLKIRSTKLEDSAMYFCASSEEATGEQYFGPGTRLTVT.

This sequence joins TRBV25-1 and TRBJ2-3; tentatively, D is TRBD2 (6 bases). The V end lost 1 base, the J end lost 2 bases, and 13 bases lay between the germline ends. This CDR3 spans 16 amino acids. From germline, CDR1 is MGHDK and CDR2 SYGVNS. The CDR3 loop reads CASSESRAGITDTQYF. The CDR3 nucleotides read TGTGCCAGCAGTGAATCTCGGGCGGGAATCACAGATACGCAGTATTTT. Based on the CDR3 plus reference TRBV25-1 and TRBJ2-3, the full variable domain is EADIYQTPRYLVIGTGKKITLECSQTMGHDKMYWYQQDPGMELHLIHYSYGVNSTEKGDLSSESTVSRIRTEHFPLTLESARPSHTSQYLCASSESRAGITDTQYFGPGTRLTVL.

The chain links TRBV18 to TRBJ2-3, with 9 bases identical to TRBD2. The CDR3 spans 15 residues. Germline CDR1 and CDR2: KGHSH and LQKENI. Trimming at V came to 4 bases and at J to 4 bases, leaving 6 bases not matched to a gene. For the CDR3, the DNA is TGTGCCAGCTCACTGCGGGGGGGCCAGTCAGATACGCAGTATTTT. It is translated as CASSLRGGQSDTQYF. Full variable domain (missing parts from reference TRBV18 and TRBJ2-3): NAGVMQNPRHLVRRRGQEARLRCSPMKGHSHVYWYRQLPEEGLKFMVYLQKENIIDESGMPKERFSAEFPKEGPSILRIQQVVRGDSAAYFCASSLRGGQSDTQYFGPGTRLTVL.

The chain couples TRBV7-9 to TRBJ1-1; 11 nucleotides agree with TRBD1. The germline V gene encodes CDR1 SEHNR and CDR2 FQNEAQ (reference sequence). The CDR3 length is 15 residues. Trimming at V came to 11 bases and at J to 4 bases, leaving 12 bases not matched to a gene. The CDR3 coding sequence is TGTGCCCCACAACAGACCGGGACAGGGGGCACTGAAGCTTTCTTT. This gives the protein CAPQQTGTGGTEAFF.

This rearrangement joins TRBV5-4 to TRBJ2-5; 9 bases map to TRBD1. Germline CDR1 is SGHNT and CDR2 is YYREEE (reference sequence). This CDR3 comprises 15 residues. Trimming took 3 bases from V and 4 from J; bases not matched to a gene: 7. CDR3 sequence reads: CASSSQQGARETQYF. In DNA, the CDR3 is TGTGCCAGCAGCTCACAACAGGGGGCGAGAGAGACCCAGTACTTC.

V usage is TRBV7-9 and J usage is TRBJ1-3; D is ambiguous. The CDR3 extends over 15 amino acids. Germline V gene sequence: CDR1 SEHNR, CDR2 FQNEAQ (reference sequence). V lost 5 bases to trimming and J lost 3 bases, with 14 bases between them. The CDR3 loop reads CASSLGLGDGNTIYF. Here the CDR3 DNA reads TGTGCCAGCAGCCTTGGACTCGGGGATGGAAACACCATATATTTT.

This sequence joins TRBV2 and TRBJ2-2; 9 bases fit TRBD1. After removal of 5 bases from V and 0 bases from J, the junction contained 1 base not matched to a gene. The CDR3 length is 15 residues. Looked up from germline, CDR1 is SNHLY and CDR2 is FYNNEI. In DNA form, the CDR3 reads TGTGCCAGCAGTTGGGACAGGGCGAACACCGGGGAGCTGTTTTTT. Its protein product is CASSWDRANTGELFF.

V gene TRBV28 combines with J gene TRBJ2-3, with D hard to call. The V gene's germline CDR1 is MDHEN and CDR2 SYDVKM. The CDR3 extends over 15 amino acids. The germline V and J ends were trimmed by 3 bases and 6 bases, with 16 bases remaining between them. The CDR3, as DNA: TGTGCCAGCAGTTTCCTGACTGCAGCGTCGGATACGCAGTATTTT. The encoded protein is CASSFLTAASDTQYF.